The present T cell receptor beta chain was sequenced within a study of technical replicates of blood from several donors. V shed 2 bases and J shed 4 bases, with 13 bases lying between them. This CDR3 contains 15 residues. Germline V gives CDR1 SGHDT, CDR2 YYEEEE. Using immunoSEQ multiplex PCR, the repertoire was profiled, and TCRdb retains in-frame clones only, with some absent. The table has approximately 79,000 clones, around 95% seen once. Specimen: T cells isolated from PBMCs. The receptor comes from a human donor in good health. This rearrangement joins TRBV5-6 to TRBJ2-1, with D possibly matching TRBD1 (6 bases). The CDR3 region is CASSLGTNPYNEQFF. Written as DNA, the CDR3 is TGTGCCAGCAGCTTAGGGACAAACCCATACAATGAGCAGTTCTTC.